A single sample gave rise to the 14 T cell receptor beta chains below, sequenced in a study of cytomegalovirus exposure and HLA in healthy donors. It was with 60 Vbeta and 13 Jbeta primers that the PCR ran. Data came from immunoSEQ multiplex PCR; TCRdb stores just in-frame clones and leaves some out. This table holds about 160,000 clones, around 72% found once. Source material: PBMCs. The receptors derive from a man between 18 and 29 years old in good health and CMV-seronegative.

In its sample, this clone was seen a few times. The chain links TRBV5-4 to TRBJ2-1, with 8 nucleotides matching TRBD2. Germline V CDR1 and CDR2: SGHNT, YYREEE (reference sequence). Losses at the gene ends were 4 bases for V and 6 bases for J; bases not matched to a gene: 12. The CDR3 length is 16 residues. The CDR3 sequence is CASSPPRGSGGNEQFF. CDR3 in DNA: TGTGCCAGCAGCCCACCCCGGGGGAGCGGGGGCAATGAGCAGTTCTTC.

The chain uses TRBV18 and TRBJ1-2, with D unresolved. CDR3 size: 13 residues. V was cut by 0 bases and J by 8 bases, with 10 bases left in between. CDR1 KGHSH and CDR2 LQKENI come from the germline V gene. The DNA for the CDR3 is TGTGCCAGCTCACCACCGGCAGGCAGGGGCTACACCTTC. Translating it yields CASSPPAGRGYTF.

This sequence joins TRBV2 and TRBJ2-7; D not resolved. Germline loops: CDR1 SNHLY, CDR2 FYNNEI. Trimming removed 6 bases at V and 4 bases at J, with 7 bases between. The CDR3 is made up of 11 amino acids. In DNA, the CDR3 is TGTGCCAGCAGGGTGGAGTACGAGCAGTACTTC. It translates to CASRVEYEQYF. The entire variable domain, with the rest obtained from reference TRBV2 and TRBJ2-7, is as follows: EPEVTQTPSHQVTQMGQEVILRCVPISNHLYFYWYRQILGQKVEFLVSFYNNEISEKSEIFDDQFSVERPDGSNFTLKIRSTKLEDSAMYFCASRVEYEQYFGPGTRLTVT.

This clone was seen once. The chain links TRBV29-1 to TRBJ2-7, with 8 bases matching TRBD2. The germline V gene encodes CDR1 SQVTM and CDR2 ANQGSEA. The CDR3 consists of 14 residues. V was pared by 4 bases and J by 2 bases, with 7 bases of the junction left unmatched. Written as DNA, the CDR3 is TGCAGCGTTGGCCGAGGAGCGGGGGCCTACGAGCAGTACTTC. Its protein product is CSVGRGAGAYEQYF.

The chain has TRBV11-2 and TRBJ1-4; D ambiguous. Trimming removed 1 base at V and 7 bases at J, with 7 bases between. Germline-derived CDR1 and CDR2 are SGHAT and FQNNGV. The length of the CDR3 is 13 residues. CDR3 sequence (DNA): TGTGCCAGCAGCTTAGGTGCAGTTGAAAAACTGTTTTTT. Protein product: CASSLGAVEKLFF.

In its sample, this clone was seen a few times. The genes are TRBV14 and TRBJ2-2, with D possibly matching TRBD2 (5 bases). This CDR3 has 14 amino acids. Germline V gene data show CDR1 as SGHDN and CDR2 as FVKESK. V lost 4 bases and J lost 3, with 9 bases in between. The CDR3, as DNA: TGTGCCAGCAGCCCTCAGAGGGACACCGGGGAGCTGTTTTTT. Its protein is CASSPQRDTGELFF.

The CDR3 here is CASSIVGQGAETQYF. The CDR3 DNA is TGTGCCAGTAGTATAGTGGGGCAGGGGGCCGAGACCCAGTACTTC. This rearrangement joins TRBV19 to TRBJ2-5, with 8 bases that match TRBD1. J was trimmed by 5 bases and V by 1 base; bases with no gene match: 6. The CDR3 has 15 amino acids. The V gene's germline CDR1 is LNHDA and CDR2 SQIVND (reference sequence). The full variable domain, with the rest looked up from reference TRBV19 and TRBJ2-5, is DGGITQSPKYLFRKEGQNVTLSCEQNLNHDAMYWYRQDPGQGLRLIYYSQIVNDFQKGDIAEGYSVSREKKESFPLTVTSAQKNPTAFYLCASSIVGQGAETQYFGPGTRLLVL.

The V call is TRBV7-8, the J call TRBJ1-2; D call uncertain. Germline V lookup: CDR1 SGHVS, CDR2 FQNEAQ. The CDR3 runs 13 residues. The ends were cut back, 1 base at V and 8 bases at J, with 11 bases in the middle. CDR3 protein: CASSLGQALGYTF. In nucleotides, the CDR3 is TGTGCCAGCAGCTTAGGGCAGGCTCTCGGCTACACCTTC.

This rearrangement joins TRBV7-6 to TRBJ2-7, with D tentatively TRBD1 (5 bases). The CDR3 loop spans 14 amino acids. Trimming pared 1 base from V and 3 bases from J, leaving 10 bases between. Germline lookup yields CDR1 SGHVS and CDR2 FNYEAQ. The CDR3 loop is CASSLGQGYYEQYF. CDR3 nucleotide sequence: TGTGCCAGCAGCTTAGGGCAGGGTTACTACGAGCAGTACTTC.

V and J are TRBV6-5 and TRBJ2-5, with D possibly being TRBD1 (5 bases). Germline V CDR1 and CDR2: MNHEY, SVGAGI. CDR3 length equals 15 residues. V shed 4 bases and J shed 0 bases, with 12 bases lying between them. CDR3 sequence reads: CASSSPRADQETQYF. CDR3 DNA sequence: TGTGCCAGCAGTTCCCCCAGGGCGGACCAAGAGACCCAGTACTTC.

The chain employs TRBV19 and TRBJ2-7; no clear D gene. Germline lookup yields CDR1 LNHDA and CDR2 SQIVND (reference sequence). The CDR3 is made up of 14 amino acids. Trimming took 8 bases from V and 0 from J, leaving 14 bases between them. This chain's CDR3 is CASLDPGSSYEQYF. The CDR3 nucleotides read TGTGCCAGTTTGGATCCAGGAAGCTCCTACGAGCAGTACTTC. Full variable domain (rest looked up from reference TRBV19 and TRBJ2-7): DGGITQSPKYLFRKEGQNVTLSCEQNLNHDAMYWYRQDPGQGLRLIYYSQIVNDFQKGDIAEGYSVSREKKESFPLTVTSAQKNPTAFYLCASLDPGSSYEQYFGPGTRLTVT.

This chain connects TRBV19 to TRBJ2-1; D is perhaps TRBD2 (5 bases). Deletions cut 5 bases from V and 2 bases from J, with 7 bases between. The CDR3 covers 13 residues. Germline-derived CDR1 and CDR2 are LNHDA and SQIVND (reference sequence). In DNA form, the CDR3 reads TGTGCCAGTAGTTTCGGGGCCTACAATGAGCAGTTCTTC. Residues: CASSFGAYNEQFF.

The chain is built from TRBV6-6 and TRBJ2-5; maybe TRBD1 (5 bases). The germline V gene encodes CDR1 MNHNY and CDR2 SVGAGI (reference sequence). Between the trimmed V and J ends, which lost 4 bases and 5 bases, there was a span of 14 bases. This CDR3 has 14 residues. The CDR3 nucleotides are TGTGCCAGCAGTTGGGGCTCAATCGGGGAGACCCAGTACTTC. Protein product: CASSWGSIGETQYF.

The table lists this clone with a few counts. This chain links TRBV25-1 with TRBJ1-1; 7 nucleotides match TRBD1. CDR1 is MGHDK, CDR2 SYGVNS, per germline. The CDR3 is made up of 13 amino acids. The V gene end was trimmed by 6 bases and the J gene end by 4 bases; junction bases not matched to a gene: 5. Here the CDR3 DNA reads TGTGCCAGCAGACGACAGGGAAGCACTGAAGCTTTCTTT. Translated, it gives CASRRQGSTEAFF.